Below are 5 T cell receptor beta chains sequenced from a single sample in a study of OX40 agonist ivuxolimab in advanced cancers. The assay was immunoSEQ multiplex PCR, and TCRdb's table has in-frame clones only and misses some. The sample includes about 73,000 clones, about 81% of them seen just once. This specimen was CD4+ or CD8+ T cells sorted from blood, taken in a trial of the OX40 agonist ivuxolimab. Receptors originate from an adult with an advanced solid tumor such as melanoma, head and neck, liver or kidney cancer.

The V and J genes are TRBV4-2 and TRBJ2-7; D perhaps matches TRBD2 (6 bases). This CDR3 region has 15 residues. Germline CDR1 is LGHNA and CDR2 is YNFKEQ. Trimming shortened V by 1 base and J by 0 bases, and 10 bases separated the two germline ends. The CDR3 nucleotides read TGTGCCAGCAGCCAAGGGCGGGGCCTCTCCTACGAGCAGTACTTC. Translating it yields CASSQGRGLSYEQYF.

The V and J genes are TRBV11-2 and TRBJ2-1; TRBD1 matches 7 bases. This CDR3 has 14 amino acids. With 4 bases clipped from V and 6 bases from J, the junction kept 6 bases outside the gene matches. Germline CDR1 and CDR2: SGHAT and FQNNGV. CDR3 sequence (DNA): TGTGCCAGCAGCTCCCTAGCAGGGGGCAATGAGCAGTTCTTC. Protein: CASSSLAGGNEQFF.

The CDR3 region is CASSTRLAGQETQYF. The CDR3 bases are TGTGCCAGCAGCACCCGACTAGCGGGACAAGAGACCCAGTACTTC. The chain carries TRBV9 and TRBJ2-5; 11 nucleotides align to TRBD2. Trimming at V came to 4 bases and at J to 2 bases, leaving 4 bases not matched to a gene. Germline loops: CDR1 SGDLS, CDR2 YYNGEE. The CDR3 consists of 15 residues.

The chain combines TRBV6-1 with TRBJ2-1, with 10 bases matching TRBD2. The ends lost 8 bases at V and 6 bases at J; junction bases unmatched: 4. This CDR3 contains 13 residues. CDR1 is MNHNS, CDR2 SASEGT, per germline. The DNA for the CDR3 is TGTGCCAGCCCAGCGGGGGGGCTCAATGAGCAGTTCTTC. It translates to CASPAGGLNEQFF.

The chain employs TRBV30 and TRBJ1-2; D unresolved. The CDR3 is 11 amino acids. Germline CDR1 is GTSNPN and CDR2 is SVGIG (reference sequence). Trimming removed 3 bases at V and 4 bases at J, with 6 bases between. The CDR3 DNA reads as TGTGCCTGGAGCGCCTCCTATGGCTACACCTTC. Protein sequence: CAWSASYGYTF.